The 12 T cell receptor beta chains below all came from one sample that was sequenced in a study of HIV-infected patients and healthy controls. 500 ng RNA was reverse transcribed with alpha and beta constant-region primers. Each of the alpha and beta chains got its own library through chain-specific third strand synthesis with indices. TCRdb reanalysed the 5' RACE reads using MiXCR and keeps one entry per CDR3 protein. The sample consists of about 7,400 distinct CDR3 sequences, about 9.4% of them appearing once. No cell fractionation was done, so the repertoire covers all unsorted peripheral blood T cells. This specimen was blood, taken before antiretroviral therapy. These receptors all stem from an adult with HIV infection.

This clonotype qualifies as medium-sized. The CDR3 loop is CASSLDPSGNYEQYF. In DNA form, the CDR3 reads TGTGCCAGCAGCTTAGACCCTAGCGGGAACTACGAGCAGTACTTC. The rearrangement links TRBV7-9 to TRBJ2-7; 9 bases map to TRBD2. Trimming at V came to 1 base and at J to 3 bases, leaving 4 bases not matched to a gene. Germline assignment: CDR1 SEHNR and CDR2 FQNEAQ (reference sequence). This CDR3 has 15 residues.

This clonotype was found a few times. The rearrangement joins TRBV9 to TRBJ2-3; D uncertain. The germline gives CDR1 SGDLS, CDR2 YYNGEE. This CDR3 spans 15 amino acids. V lost 1 base to trimming and J lost 0 bases, with 9 bases between them. CDR3 sequence: CASSVHGSSTDTQYF. CDR3 bases: TGTGCCAGCAGCGTACACGGCTCTAGCACAGATACGCAGTATTTT.

At least ten counts were recorded for this clonotype. This sequence joins TRBV6-5 and TRBJ2-3, with D possibly TRBD2 on 6 matching bases. Trimming shortened V by 6 bases and J by 1 base, and 14 bases separated the two germline ends. Germline V gene sequence: CDR1 MNHEY, CDR2 SVGAGI. The CDR3 sequence is 15 residues long. CDR3 bases: TGTGCCAGCAGGGGCCCCCCGGGGGGCACAGATACGCAGTATTTT. This sequence encodes CASRGPPGGTDTQYF.

Sample share makes this clonotype medium-sized. This rearrangement joins TRBV30 to TRBJ2-1; the match to TRBD2 covers 13 bases. V lost 3 bases to trimming and J lost 7 bases; unmatched junction nucleotides: 6. The germline gives CDR1 GTSNPN, CDR2 SVGIG (reference sequence). CDR3 size: 15 residues. DNA for the CDR3: TGTGCCTGGAGCACCGGGACTAGCGGGGTAAATGAGCAGTTCTTC. Protein sequence: CAWSTGTSGVNEQFF.

This clonotype is medium-sized (0.01 to 0.1%) in the sample. The chain couples TRBV11-2 to TRBJ2-7; tentatively, D is TRBD2 (6 bases). The CDR3 extends over 14 amino acids. Trimming removed 5 bases from V and 2 bases from J, with 13 bases in between. The V gene's germline CDR1 is SGHAT and CDR2 FQNNGV. CDR3 nucleotides: TGTGCCAGCAGCCTCTTCGGGAGCGCCTACGAGCAGTACTTC. Translated: CASSLFGSAYEQYF.

This clonotype ranks as medium-sized. The rearrangement uses TRBV6-5 and TRBJ2-5; possibly TRBD1 for D (5 bases). The germline V gene has CDR1 MNHEY and CDR2 SVGAGI. This CDR3 has 17 residues. Trimming cost V 11 bases and J 0 bases, with 25 bases left between them. This CDR3 reads CAGNQGFQTSYQETQYF. The CDR3 DNA sequence: TGTGCCGGCAACCAGGGTTTTCAGACTTCGTACCAAGAGACCCAGTACTTC.

Within the sample, this clonotype is medium-sized. V and J are TRBV6-5 and TRBJ1-1, with D uncertain. Deletions cut 0 bases from V and 7 bases from J, with 12 bases between. From germline, CDR1 is MNHEY and CDR2 SVGAGI. CDR3 length: 14 residues. Here the CDR3 reads CASSYSRGQDEAFF. For the CDR3, the DNA is TGTGCCAGCAGTTACTCGAGAGGGCAGGATGAAGCTTTCTTT.

Ten or more counts support this clonotype. Written as DNA, the CDR3 is TGTGCCAGCAGTTACAAGCTGAGACAGACGAACACCGGGGAGCTGTTTTTT. It yields the protein CASSYKLRQTNTGELFF. The rearrangement uses TRBV27 and TRBJ2-2, with D perhaps TRBD1 (5 bases). Looked up from germline, CDR1 is MNHEY and CDR2 is SMNVEV (reference sequence). The V gene lost 4 bases and the J gene lost 0 bases, with 15 bases spanning the gap. The CDR3 is made up of 17 amino acids.

This clonotype is judged medium-sized. The chain couples TRBV7-2 to TRBJ2-1, with D possibly TRBD2 on 5 matching bases. The CDR3 runs to 14 residues. The V gene lost 5 bases and the J gene lost 3 bases, with 11 bases spanning the gap. Looked up from germline, CDR1 is SGHTA and CDR2 is FQGNSA. The CDR3 region has the DNA TGTGCCAGCAGCCAGGACTTGATCTACAATGAGCAGTTCTTC. It encodes CASSQDLIYNEQFF.

J is TRBJ2-2 and V is TRBV28, with D possibly TRBD1 on 6 matching bases. V was shortened by 3 bases and J by 1 base, with 18 bases between the two germline ends. Germline V gene data show CDR1 as MDHEN and CDR2 as SYDVKM. CDR3 size: 18 residues. The CDR3 sequence: CASSFQGQPGGNTGELFF. The CDR3 DNA reads TGTGCCAGCAGTTTCCAAGGACAGCCCGGAGGGAACACCGGGGAGCTGTTTTTT.

This clonotype was counted many times. The V gene is TRBV30, the J gene TRBJ1-1; weak D call: TRBD1 (5 bases). V shed 4 bases and J shed 3 bases, with 9 bases lying between them. This CDR3 is built from 12 residues. Germline V CDR1 and CDR2: GTSNPN, SVGIG (reference sequence). The DNA of the CDR3 is TGTGCCTGGACGCCGGGGGACACTGAAGCTTTCTTT. As protein: CAWTPGDTEAFF.

The chain recombines TRBV7-2 with TRBJ2-5, with TRBD2 matching over 14 bases. This CDR3 comprises 17 residues. CDR1 is SGHTA, CDR2 FQGNSA, per germline. Trimming at V came to 1 base and at J to 1 base, leaving 2 bases not matched to a gene. The chain's CDR3 is CASSLGTSGGPQETQYF. The CDR3 DNA reads TGTGCCAGCAGCTTAGGGACTAGCGGGGGGCCCCAAGAGACCCAGTACTTC.